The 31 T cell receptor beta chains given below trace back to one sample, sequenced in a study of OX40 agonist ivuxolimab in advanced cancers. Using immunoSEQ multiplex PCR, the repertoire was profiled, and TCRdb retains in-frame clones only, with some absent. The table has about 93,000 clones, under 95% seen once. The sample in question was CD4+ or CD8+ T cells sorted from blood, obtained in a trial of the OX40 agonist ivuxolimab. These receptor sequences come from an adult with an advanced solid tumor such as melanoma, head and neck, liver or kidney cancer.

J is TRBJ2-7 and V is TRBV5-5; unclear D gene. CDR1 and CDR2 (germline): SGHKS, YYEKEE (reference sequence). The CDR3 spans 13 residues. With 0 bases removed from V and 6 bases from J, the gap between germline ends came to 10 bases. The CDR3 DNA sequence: TGTGCCAGCAGCTTGGAGATATCGGGCGAGCAGTACTTC. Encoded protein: CASSLEISGEQYF.

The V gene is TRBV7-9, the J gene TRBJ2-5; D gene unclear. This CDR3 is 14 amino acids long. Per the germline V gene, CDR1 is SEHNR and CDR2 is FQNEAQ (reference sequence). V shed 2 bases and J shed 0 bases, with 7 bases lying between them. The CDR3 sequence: CASSLTDYQETQYF. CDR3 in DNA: TGTGCCAGCAGCTTAACAGACTACCAAGAGACCCAGTACTTC.

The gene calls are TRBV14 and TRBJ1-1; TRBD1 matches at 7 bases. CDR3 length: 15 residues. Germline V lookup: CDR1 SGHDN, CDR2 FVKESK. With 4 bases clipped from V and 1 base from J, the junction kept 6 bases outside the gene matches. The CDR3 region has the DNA TGTGCCAGCAGCCCACCGAGACAGGGGAACACTGAAGCTTTCTTT. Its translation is CASSPPRQGNTEAFF.

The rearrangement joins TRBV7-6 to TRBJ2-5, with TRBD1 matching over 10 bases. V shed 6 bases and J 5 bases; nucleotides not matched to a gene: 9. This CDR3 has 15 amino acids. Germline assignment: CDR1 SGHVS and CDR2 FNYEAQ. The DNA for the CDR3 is TGTGCCAGCAGGCCGGGACAGGGGAGAACGGAGACCCAGTACTTC. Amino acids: CASRPGQGRTETQYF.

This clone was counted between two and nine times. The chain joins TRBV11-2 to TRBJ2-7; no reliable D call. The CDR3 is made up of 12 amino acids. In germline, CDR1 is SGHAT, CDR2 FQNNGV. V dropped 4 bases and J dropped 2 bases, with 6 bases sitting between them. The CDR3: CASSWNAYEQYF. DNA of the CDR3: TGTGCCAGCAGCTGGAATGCCTACGAGCAGTACTTC.

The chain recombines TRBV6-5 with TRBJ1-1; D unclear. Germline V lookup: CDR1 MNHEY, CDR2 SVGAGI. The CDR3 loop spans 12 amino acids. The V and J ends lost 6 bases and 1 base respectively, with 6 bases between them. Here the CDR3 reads CASSPGNTEAFF. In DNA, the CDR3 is TGTGCCAGCAGCCCAGGGAACACTGAAGCTTTCTTT.

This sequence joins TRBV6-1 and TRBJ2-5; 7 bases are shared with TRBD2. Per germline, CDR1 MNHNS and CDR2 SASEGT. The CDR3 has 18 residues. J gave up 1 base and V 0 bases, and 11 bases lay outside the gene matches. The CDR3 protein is CASSEALWWGGSQETQYF. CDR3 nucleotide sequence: TGTGCCAGCAGTGAAGCCCTATGGTGGGGGGGGTCCCAAGAGACCCAGTACTTC.

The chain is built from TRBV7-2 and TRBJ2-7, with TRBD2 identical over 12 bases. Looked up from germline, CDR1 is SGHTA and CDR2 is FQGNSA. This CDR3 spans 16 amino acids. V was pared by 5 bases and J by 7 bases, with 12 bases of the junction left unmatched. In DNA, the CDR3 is TGTGCCAGCAGCCCAAGCCTAGCGGGGGGGCTTGTTGAGCAGTACTTC. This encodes CASSPSLAGGLVEQYF.

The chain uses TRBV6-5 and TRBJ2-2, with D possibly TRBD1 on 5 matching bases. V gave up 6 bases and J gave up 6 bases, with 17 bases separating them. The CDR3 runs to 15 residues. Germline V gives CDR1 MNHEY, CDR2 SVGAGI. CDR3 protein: CASSRLTDRAGELFF. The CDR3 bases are TGTGCCAGCAGCCGACTGACAGATCGTGCCGGGGAGCTGTTTTTT.

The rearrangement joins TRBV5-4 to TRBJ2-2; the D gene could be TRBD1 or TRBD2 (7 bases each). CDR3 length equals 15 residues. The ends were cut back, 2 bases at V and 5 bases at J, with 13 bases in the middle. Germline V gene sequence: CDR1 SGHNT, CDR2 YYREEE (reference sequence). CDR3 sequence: CASSFRQGGTGELFF. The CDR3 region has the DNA TGTGCCAGCAGCTTCAGGCAGGGGGGGACCGGGGAGCTGTTTTTT. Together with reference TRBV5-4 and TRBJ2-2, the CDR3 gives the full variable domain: ETGVTQSPTHLIKTRGQQVTLRCSSQSGHNTVSWYQQALGQGPQFIFQYYREEENGRGNFPPRFSGLQFPNYSSELNVNALELDDSALYLCASSFRQGGTGELFFGEGSRLTVL.

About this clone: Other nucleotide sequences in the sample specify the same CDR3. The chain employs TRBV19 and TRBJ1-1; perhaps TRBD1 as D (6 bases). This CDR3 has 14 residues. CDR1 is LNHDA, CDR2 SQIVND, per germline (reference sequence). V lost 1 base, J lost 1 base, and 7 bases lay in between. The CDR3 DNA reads TGTGCCAGTAGTATAGTAGGGGGGAACACTGAAGCTTTCTTT. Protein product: CASSIVGGNTEAFF.

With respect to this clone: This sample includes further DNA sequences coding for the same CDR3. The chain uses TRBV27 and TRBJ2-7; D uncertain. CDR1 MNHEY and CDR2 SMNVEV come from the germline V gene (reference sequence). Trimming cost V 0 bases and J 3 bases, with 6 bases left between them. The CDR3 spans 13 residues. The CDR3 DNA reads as TGTGCCAGCAGTTTATCTGGGAACTACGAGCAGTACTTC. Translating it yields CASSLSGNYEQYF.

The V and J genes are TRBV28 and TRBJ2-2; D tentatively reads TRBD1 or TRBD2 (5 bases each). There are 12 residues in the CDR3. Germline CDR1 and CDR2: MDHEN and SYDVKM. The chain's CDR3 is CAGETSTGELFF. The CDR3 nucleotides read TGTGCGGGGGAAACCTCCACCGGGGAGCTGTTTTTT.

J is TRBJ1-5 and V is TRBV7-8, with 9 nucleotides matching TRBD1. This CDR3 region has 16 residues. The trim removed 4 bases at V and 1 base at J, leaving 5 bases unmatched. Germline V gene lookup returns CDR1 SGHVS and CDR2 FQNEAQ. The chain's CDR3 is CASSSWTGESNQPQHF. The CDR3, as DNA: TGTGCCAGCAGCTCCTGGACAGGGGAGAGCAATCAGCCCCAGCATTTT.

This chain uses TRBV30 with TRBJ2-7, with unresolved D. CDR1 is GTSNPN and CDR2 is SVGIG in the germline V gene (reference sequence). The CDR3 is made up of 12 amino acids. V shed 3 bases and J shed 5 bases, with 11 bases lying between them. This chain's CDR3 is CAWRLDSNEQYF. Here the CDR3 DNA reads TGTGCCTGGAGGCTAGATTCAAACGAGCAGTACTTC.

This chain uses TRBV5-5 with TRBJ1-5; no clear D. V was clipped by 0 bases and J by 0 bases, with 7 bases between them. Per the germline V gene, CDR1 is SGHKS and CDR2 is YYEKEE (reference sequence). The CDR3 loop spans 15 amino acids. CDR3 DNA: TGTGCCAGCAGCTTGGACGTAGTTAGCAATCAGCCCCAGCATTTT. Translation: CASSLDVVSNQPQHF.

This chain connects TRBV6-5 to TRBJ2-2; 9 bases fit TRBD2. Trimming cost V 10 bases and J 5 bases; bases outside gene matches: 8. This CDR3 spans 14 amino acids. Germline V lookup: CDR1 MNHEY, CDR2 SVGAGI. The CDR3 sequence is CATLAGERTGELFF. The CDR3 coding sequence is TGTGCCACTTTAGCGGGAGAGAGAACCGGGGAGCTGTTTTTT.

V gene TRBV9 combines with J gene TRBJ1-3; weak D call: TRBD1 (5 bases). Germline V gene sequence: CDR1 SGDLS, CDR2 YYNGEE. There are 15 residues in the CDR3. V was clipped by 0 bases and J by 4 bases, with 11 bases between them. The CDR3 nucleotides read TGTGCCAGCAGCGTAGGTGGGGACCCAGGAAACACCATATATTTT. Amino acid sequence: CASSVGGDPGNTIYF.

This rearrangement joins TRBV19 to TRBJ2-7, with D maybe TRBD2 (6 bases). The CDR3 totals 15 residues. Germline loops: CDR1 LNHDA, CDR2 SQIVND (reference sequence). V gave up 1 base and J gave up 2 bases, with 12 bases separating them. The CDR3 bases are TGTGCCAGTAGTATAGGCCTAGCGTTCACCTACGAGCAGTACTTC. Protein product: CASSIGLAFTYEQYF.

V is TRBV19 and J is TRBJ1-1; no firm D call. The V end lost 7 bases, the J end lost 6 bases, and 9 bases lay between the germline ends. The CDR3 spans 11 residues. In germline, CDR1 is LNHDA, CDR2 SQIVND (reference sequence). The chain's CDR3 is CASKVGAEAFF. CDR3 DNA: TGTGCCAGTAAGGTTGGCGCTGAAGCTTTCTTT.

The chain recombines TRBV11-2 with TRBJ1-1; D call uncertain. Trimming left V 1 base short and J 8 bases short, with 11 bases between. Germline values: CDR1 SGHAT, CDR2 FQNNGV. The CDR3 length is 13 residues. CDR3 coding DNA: TGTGCCAGCAGCTTAGTCGGGCCGCGGGAAGCTTTCTTT. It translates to CASSLVGPREAFF.

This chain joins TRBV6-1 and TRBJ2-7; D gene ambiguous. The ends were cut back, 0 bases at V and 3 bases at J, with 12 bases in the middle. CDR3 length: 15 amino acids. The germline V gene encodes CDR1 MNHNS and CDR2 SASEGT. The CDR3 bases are TGTGCCAGCAGTGAAGCCCCAGACTCGTTCTACGAGCAGTACTTC. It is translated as CASSEAPDSFYEQYF.

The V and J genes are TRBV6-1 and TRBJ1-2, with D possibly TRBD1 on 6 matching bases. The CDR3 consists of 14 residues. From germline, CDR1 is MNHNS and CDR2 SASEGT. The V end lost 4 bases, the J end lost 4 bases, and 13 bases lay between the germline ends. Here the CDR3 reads CASSASGDSYGYTF. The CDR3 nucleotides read TGTGCCAGCAGTGCTTCAGGGGATTCCTATGGCTACACCTTC.

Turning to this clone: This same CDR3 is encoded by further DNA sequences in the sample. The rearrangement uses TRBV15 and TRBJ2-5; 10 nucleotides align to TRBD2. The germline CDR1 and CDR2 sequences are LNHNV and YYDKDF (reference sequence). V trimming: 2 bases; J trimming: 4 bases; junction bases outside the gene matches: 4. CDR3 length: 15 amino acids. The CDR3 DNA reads TGTGCCACCAGCAGACTAGCGGGGGATCGAGAGACCCAGTACTTC. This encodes CATSRLAGDRETQYF.

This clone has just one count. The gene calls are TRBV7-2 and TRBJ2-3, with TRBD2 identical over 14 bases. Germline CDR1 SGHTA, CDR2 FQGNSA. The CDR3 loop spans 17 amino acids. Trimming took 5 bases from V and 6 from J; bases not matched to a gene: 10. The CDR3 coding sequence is TGTGCCAGCAGCGTGACTAGCGGGAGGGCCGTCTTCGATACGCAGTATTTT. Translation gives CASSVTSGRAVFDTQYF. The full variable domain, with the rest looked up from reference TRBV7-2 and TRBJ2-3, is GAGVSQSPSNKVTEKGKDVELRCDPISGHTALYWYRQSLGQGLEFLIYFQGNSAPDKSGLPSDRFSAERTGGSVSTLTIQRTQQEDSAVYLCASSVTSGRAVFDTQYFGPGTRLTVL.

CDR3 sequence reads: CASSGGQETQYF. The CDR3 DNA reads TGTGCCAGCAGTGGAGGCCAAGAGACCCAGTACTTC. This chain uses TRBV6-5 with TRBJ2-5, with a tentative D call TRBD2 (5 bases). The ends were cut back, 5 bases at V and 1 base at J, with 5 bases in the middle. Germline CDR1 is MNHEY and CDR2 is SVGAGI. CDR3 length: 12 amino acids.

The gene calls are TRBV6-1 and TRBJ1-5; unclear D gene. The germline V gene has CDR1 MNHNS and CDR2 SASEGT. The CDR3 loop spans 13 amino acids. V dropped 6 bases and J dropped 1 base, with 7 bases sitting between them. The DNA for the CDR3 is TGTGCCAGCAGGGCCCTAAGCAATCAGCCCCAGCATTTT. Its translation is CASRALSNQPQHF.

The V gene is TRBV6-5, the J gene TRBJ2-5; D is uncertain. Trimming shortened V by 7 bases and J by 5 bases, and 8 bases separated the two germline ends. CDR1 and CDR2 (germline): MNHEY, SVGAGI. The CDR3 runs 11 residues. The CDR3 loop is CASTLGETQYF. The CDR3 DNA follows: TGTGCCAGCACGCTCGGGGAGACCCAGTACTTC.

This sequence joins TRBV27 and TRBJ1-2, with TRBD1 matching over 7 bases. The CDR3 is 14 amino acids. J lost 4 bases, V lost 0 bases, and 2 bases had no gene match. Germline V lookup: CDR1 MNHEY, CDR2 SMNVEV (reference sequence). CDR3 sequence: CASSLSTGIYGYTF. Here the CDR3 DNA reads TGTGCCAGCAGTTTATCGACAGGGATCTATGGCTACACCTTC.

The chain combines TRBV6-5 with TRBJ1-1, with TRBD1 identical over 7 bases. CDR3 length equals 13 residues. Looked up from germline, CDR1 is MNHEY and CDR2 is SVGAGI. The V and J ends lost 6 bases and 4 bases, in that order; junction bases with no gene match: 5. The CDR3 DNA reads TGTGCCAGCAGATCAAACAGGGGCACTGAAGCTTTCTTT. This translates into CASRSNRGTEAFF.

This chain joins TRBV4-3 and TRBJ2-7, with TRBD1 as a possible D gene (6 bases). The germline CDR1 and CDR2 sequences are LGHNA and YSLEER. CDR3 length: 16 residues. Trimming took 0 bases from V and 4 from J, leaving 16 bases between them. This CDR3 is CASSQDGPGDSYEQYF. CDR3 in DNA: TGCGCCAGCAGCCAAGATGGCCCAGGGGATTCGTACGAGCAGTACTTC.